A selection of T cell receptor beta chains follows, all from one sample in a study of shared T cell receptors in the human thymus. The table came from immunoSEQ multiplex PCR; TCRdb's copy has only in-frame clones and leaves some out. This table has 700,000 to 750,000 clones, approximately 83% appearing once. This sample also appeared in a second study, on human thymus T cells.

The sample taken for sequencing was thymocytes. The receptors were gathered from a girl less than two years old with a congenital heart defect. CDR3s include the opening cysteine and the closing phenylalanine or tryptophan. A D gene is named only where the DNA matches it firmly. Size is omitted from some rows. Given values are once, few, many or a class for expanded clones.

.	TRBV29-1	.	TRBJ1-2	TGCAGCGTTTTTGAGGAGGGAAAGGGTGGCTACACCTTC	CSVFEEGKGGYTF
.	TRBV5-1	once	TRBJ2-1	TGCGCCAGCAGCTTGAGTAGCGGCGGTGAGCAGTTCTTC	CASSLSSGGEQFF
.	TRBV6-5	.	TRBJ2-5	TGTGCCAGCAGTTACTGGGGCCGACGAGAGACCCAGTACTTC	CASSYWGRRETQYF
TRBD1	TRBV29-1	.	TRBJ2-1	TGCAGCGTGGGGACAGGGTCAAATGAGCAGTTCTTC	CSVGTGSNEQFF
.	TRBV4-1	.	TRBJ2-2	TGCGCCAGCAGCCAAGAAATAGGGGCTTACACCGGGGAGCTGTTTTTT	CASSQEIGAYTGELFF
.	TRBV6-1	.	TRBJ2-5	TGTGCCAGTTCCCATCCAGGGACTCCTCAAGAGACCCAGTACTTC	CASSHPGTPQETQYF
.	TRBV5-4	few	TRBJ2-7	TGTGCCAGCAGACCTTACCCCCCAGGGCGCAGCTCCTACGAGCAGTACTTC	CASRPYPPGRSSYEQYF
TRBD1	TRBV5-1	.	TRBJ1-2	TGCGCCAGCAGCTTGGCTTGGGGACAGGGGTATGGCTACACCTTC	CASSLAWGQGYGYTF
.	TRBV27	once	TRBJ1-5	TGTGCCAGCAGTTTCAGAAGCAATCAGCCCCAGCATTTT	CASSFRSNQPQHF
.	TRBV5-1	.	TRBJ1-1	TGCGCCAGCAGCTTGGATCTAGTACAAACTGAAGCTTTCTTT	CASSLDLVQTEAFF
TRBD2	TRBV9	.	TRBJ2-1	TGTGCCAGCAGCTCTCTAGCGGGTCCTCTCTACAATGAGCAGTTCTTC	CASSSLAGPLYNEQFF
.	TRBV21-1	.	TRBJ2-5	TGTGCCAGCAGCAAGCGTCCTCCCGAGCGAGAGACCCAGTACTTC	CASSKRPPERETQYF
TRBD1	TRBV4-3	few	TRBJ1-6	TGCGCCAGCAGCCAAGAGGACAGGATGGTAGCTCCCCTCCACTTT	CASSQEDRMVAPLHF
TRBD1	TRBV5-1	.	TRBJ2-2	TGCGCCAGCAGCTTGGCCGGGACAGGGGCCGGGGAGCTGTTTTTT	CASSLAGTGAGELFF
TRBD2	TRBV5-5	once	TRBJ2-7	TGTGCCAGCAGCATACTAGCGATTCGCTACGAGCAGTACTTC	CASSILAIRYEQYF
.	TRBV10-3	.	TRBJ2-3	TGTGCCATCAAGGCGGGGCGTACAGATACGCAGTATTTT	CAIKAGRTDTQYF
TRBD1	TRBV28	.	TRBJ2-7	TGTGCCAGCAGTTCCTACCCGACAGGGGGCTTAGGGTACGAGCAGTACTTC	CASSSYPTGGLGYEQYF
.	TRBV7-6	.	TRBJ1-3	TGTGCCAGCAGCTTAGAAAGAGCAAACGGTGGAAACACCATATATTTT	CASSLERANGGNTIYF
.	TRBV5-6	.	TRBJ1-2	TGTGCCAGCAGCTTCTCGGGGGGCGGCTACACCTTC	CASSFSGGGYTF
.	TRBV19	.	TRBJ2-2	TGTGCCAGTAGTACTCACAGGAGGGAGGGGGAGAACACCGGGGAGCTGTTTTTT	CASSTHRREGENTGELFF
.	TRBV27	.	TRBJ1-2	TGTGCCAGCAGTTCCTATATGGGACTCTCTAACTATGGCTACACCTTC	CASSSYMGLSNYGYTF
TRBD2	TRBV2	.	TRBJ2-1	TGTGCCAGCAGTGAAAGGGAAAGCGGGGGAGATGAGCAGTTCTTC	CASSERESGGDEQFF
.	TRBV7-2	.	TRBJ1-2	TGTGCCAGCAGCCCCACAAGGAGGGGCTACACCTTC	CASSPTRRGYTF
.	TRBV6-5	.	TRBJ1-2	TGTGCCAGCAGTTACTCGGCAGGGATATATGGCTACACCTTC	CASSYSAGIYGYTF
.	TRBV4-3	.	TRBJ2-7	TGCGCCAGCAGCCAAATATGGGCGAGGGCCTCCTACGAGCAGTACTTC	CASSQIWARASYEQYF
TRBD2	TRBV7-2	.	TRBJ2-5	TGTGCCAGCAGCTTACGGGGGGGCGGGAAGACCCAGTACTTC	CASSLRGGGKTQYF
.	TRBV5-4	.	TRBJ1-3	TGTGCCAGCAGCCCAGGATCCTCTGGAAACACCATATATTTT	CASSPGSSGNTIYF
TRBD2	TRBV27	.	TRBJ2-5	TGTGCCAGCAGTTATGGACTAGCCCAAGAGACCCAGTACTTC	CASSYGLAQETQYF
TRBD2	TRBV5-1	once	TRBJ2-7	TGCGCCAGCAGCGGCGGGGGGAGCTATGCACCCTACGAGCAGTACTTC	CASSGGGSYAPYEQYF
TRBD1	TRBV5-1	.	TRBJ1-2	TGCGCCAGCAGCTTGGCGGGAAACAGGGGGTTCATTCGGAGTGGCTACACCTTC	CASSLAGNRGFIRSGYTF
TRBD1	TRBV5-4	.	TRBJ1-1	TGTGCCAGCAGCCCAGGGACAGGGGGGACTGAAGCTTTCTTT	CASSPGTGGTEAFF
TRBD2	TRBV4-1	.	TRBJ2-3	TGCGCCAGCAGCCAAGAATCCTTTTCGGGACTAGCGGGGGGCCGCACAGATACGCAGTATTTT	CASSQESFSGLAGGRTDTQYF
.	TRBV5-8	few	TRBJ2-1	TGTGCCAGCAGCTCTCGACTCTACAATGAGCAGTTCTTC	CASSSRLYNEQFF
.	TRBV11-2	.	TRBJ1-3	TGTGCCAGCAGCCTAAACTCCTCTGGAAACACCATATATTTT	CASSLNSSGNTIYF
TRBD1	TRBV5-5	.	TRBJ1-1	TGTGCCAGCAGCTCCCCCGAGGGAAGGGGGCAGGACACTGAAGCTTTCTTT	CASSSPEGRGQDTEAFF
.	TRBV5-1	few	TRBJ2-3	TGCGCCAGCAGGAAAACGGGGGGCACAAGCACAGATACGCAGTATTTT	CASRKTGGTSTDTQYF
TRBD1	TRBV9	once	TRBJ1-6	TGTGCCAGCAGCGAGTATCCAGGGGGCTGTTCACCCCTCCACTTT	CASSEYPGGCSPLHF
.	TRBV5-1	.	TRBJ1-1	TGCGCCAGCAGCGTGCGGCAACCACCGAGACCGAACACTGAAGCTTTCTTT	CASSVRQPPRPNTEAFF
TRBD1	TRBV5-4	.	TRBJ1-1	TGTGCCAGCAGCTTCCCAGGGGGCGTCCCTGAAGCTTTCTTT	CASSFPGGVPEAFF
.	TRBV6-1	.	TRBJ1-1	TGTGCCAGCAGTCCACGACAGCTGAACACTGAAGCTTTCTTT	CASSPRQLNTEAFF
TRBD2	TRBV5-8	.	TRBJ2-7	TGTGCCAGCAGCTTGGGTGACGGGGGGGGGTTCGGACTTTACGAGCAGTACTTC	CASSLGDGGGFGLYEQYF
.	TRBV13	few	TRBJ1-2	TGTGCCAGCAGCGGAATCCCAGGGGATCTAGTCTATGGCTACACCTTC	CASSGIPGDLVYGYTF
.	TRBV4-1	once	TRBJ1-2	TGCGCCAGCAGCCAAGAGGCGGGGCCGTTGCCCTATGGCTACACCTTC	CASSQEAGPLPYGYTF
.	TRBV28	once	TRBJ2-5	TGTGCCAGCAGTTTAATCGGAGCCTGGTTGGAGACCCAGTACTTC	CASSLIGAWLETQYF
.	TRBV7-3	.	TRBJ1-5	TGTGCCAGCAGCCGGACACCAAGCCGGGATCAGCCCCAGCATTTT	CASSRTPSRDQPQHF
TRBD1	TRBV6-1	.	TRBJ1-1	TGTGCCAGCAGACCACAGGGGGCTCACACTGAAGCTTTCTTT	CASRPQGAHTEAFF
.	TRBV11-2	.	TRBJ1-1	TGTGCCAGCAGCTTTATCAGAGAGGCCGACCGGAACACTGAAGCTTTCTTT	CASSFIREADRNTEAFF
TRBD2	TRBV5-6	.	TRBJ2-7	TGTGCCAGCAGCTTCTACTTAGCGGGGGCCAACTACGAGCAGTACTTC	CASSFYLAGANYEQYF
.	TRBV4-1	once	TRBJ1-1	TGCGCCAGCAGCCAAGTGGCAGGGTTGAACACTGAAGCTTTCTTT	CASSQVAGLNTEAFF
TRBD1	TRBV4-1	.	TRBJ1-1	TGCGCCAGCAGCCACTCCTTCGGACAGGGCTTTGAAGCTTTCTTT	CASSHSFGQGFEAFF
.	TRBV23-1	once	TRBJ2-7	TGCGCCAGCAGTCAATCAAAGTCAGCGGGTTACGAGCAGTACTTC	CASSQSKSAGYEQYF